The 21 T cell receptor beta chains reported below all come from one sample, sequenced in a study of spatial heterogeneity in lung cancer (dated by TCRdb to about 2019). Library preparation was by 5' RACE. The listed sequencing device is NextSeq 500. TCRdb's own reprocessing of the public reads used fastp at Q25 and MiXCR and kept productive beta chains. When rows share a CDR3 protein, they turn into one entry using the most common DNA and genes. Counted in this sample were approximately 40,000 distinct CDR3 sequences; 6% to 7.5% of them appeared once. The ten largest clones add up to 40% to 45% of the sample. The time point label corresponds to: sample taken at primary tumor resection. TCR sequencing used whole RNA extracted from tumor and nontumor lung tissue, or from cryopreserved PBMC samples, without cell sorting. The source material was PBMCs, sampled at surgery. These receptor sequences come from a female donor with early-stage non-small cell lung cancer.

This clonotype has a count of ten or more. The chain joins TRBV28 to TRBJ1-1; no clear D. The CDR3 is 13 residues long. Germline loops: CDR1 MDHEN, CDR2 SYDVKM. The germline V and J ends were trimmed by 3 bases and 0 bases, with 5 bases remaining between them. The CDR3: CASSFWVNTEAFF. The CDR3 DNA is TGTGCCAGCAGTTTCTGGGTGAACACTGAAGCTTTCTTT.

This clonotype was observed a handful of times. The V call is TRBV28, the J call TRBJ2-7; tentative D call: TRBD1 (6 bases). This CDR3 has 15 amino acids. V gave up 5 bases and J gave up 0 bases, with 14 bases separating them. Germline CDR1 is MDHEN and CDR2 is SYDVKM. CDR3 region: CASSPGTPDSYEQYF. CDR3 DNA: TGTGCCAGCAGTCCAGGGACACCCGACTCCTACGAGCAGTACTTC.

This clonotype was seen ten or more times. The chain employs TRBV7-9 and TRBJ2-6; no definite D call. From germline, CDR1 is SEHNR and CDR2 FQNEAQ (reference sequence). The CDR3 totals 14 residues. Between the trimmed V and J ends, which lost 3 bases and 0 bases, there was a span of 3 bases. The CDR3 DNA follows: TGTGCCAGCAGCTTTCCCTCTGGGGCCAACGTCCTGACTTTC. Translation gives CASSFPSGANVLTF.

Relative to its sample, this clonotype is large (0.1 to 1%). This chain uses TRBV7-6 with TRBJ2-7; TRBD1 matches at 8 bases. CDR1 is SGHVS, CDR2 FNYEAQ, per germline. V shed 4 bases, J shed 5 bases, and the junction held 10 bases outside the gene matches. The CDR3 loop spans 15 amino acids. CDR3 region: CASSSPTGVIHEQYF. The CDR3, as DNA: TGTGCCAGCAGCTCCCCGACAGGGGTAATCCACGAGCAGTACTTC.

This clonotype was detected only a few times. The V call is TRBV5-8, the J call TRBJ1-4; no firm D call. V gave up 7 bases and J gave up 9 bases, with 13 bases separating them. The CDR3 is made up of 12 amino acids. Per germline, CDR1 SGHTS and CDR2 YDEGEE. CDR3 protein: CASVRSAKKLFF. The CDR3 coding sequence is TGTGCCAGCGTCAGATCGGCGAAAAAACTGTTTTTT.

This clonotype has a count of ten or more. The chain uses TRBV5-4 and TRBJ2-7; D unresolved. The germline gives CDR1 SGHNT, CDR2 YYREEE (reference sequence). The CDR3 covers 12 residues. The V and J ends lost 2 bases and 8 bases respectively, with 11 bases between them. CDR3 residues: CASSFESIQQYF. The CDR3 nucleotides read TGTGCCAGCAGCTTTGAGTCGATTCAGCAGTACTTC. The variable domain in full, with the rest retrieved from reference TRBV5-4 and TRBJ2-7, is ETGVTQSPTHLIKTRGQQVTLRCSSQSGHNTVSWYQQALGQGPQFIFQYYREEENGRGNFPPRFSGLQFPNYSSELNVNALELDDSALYLCASSFESIQQYFGPGTRLTVT.

This clonotype has at least ten counts. This chain links TRBV27 with TRBJ2-2; weak D call: TRBD1 (5 bases). The CDR3 has 13 residues. V lost 10 bases to trimming and J lost 0 bases, with 9 bases between them. CDR1 is MNHEY and CDR2 is SMNVEV in the germline V gene (reference sequence). CDR3 region: CAILDTNTGELFF. The CDR3 nucleotides read TGTGCCATCTTGGACACGAACACCGGGGAGCTGTTTTTT.

There are many counts of this clonotype. The V call is TRBV4-3, the J call TRBJ2-2; D call uncertain. Germline V gives CDR1 LGHNA, CDR2 YSLEER. The CDR3 covers 19 residues. V lost 0 bases and J lost 1, with 18 bases in between. The CDR3 nucleotides are TGCGCCAGCAGCCAAGATCAGTACGGACCCAGCATGAACACCGGGGAGCTGTTTTTT. This codes for CASSQDQYGPSMNTGELFF.

The V call is TRBV20-1, the J call TRBJ2-5; the match to TRBD2 covers 12 bases. The germline CDR1 and CDR2 sequences are DFQATT and SNEGSKA (reference sequence). This CDR3 is 14 amino acids long. J lost 4 bases, V lost 6 bases, and 6 bases had no gene match. CDR3 sequence (DNA): TGCAGTGCGTCGACTAGCGGGGGAGGAGAGACCCAGTACTTC. It specifies CSASTSGGGETQYF.

The chain links TRBV7-2 to TRBJ1-5; possibly TRBD1 for D (6 bases). Trimming stripped 4 bases from V and 8 bases from J, with 9 bases between. Germline CDR1 and CDR2: SGHTA and FQGNSA. The CDR3 is 12 amino acids. CDR3 region: CASSSNREPQHF. CDR3 nucleotide sequence: TGTGCCAGCAGCTCCAACAGGGAGCCCCAGCATTTT.

This clonotype was recorded many times. This rearrangement joins TRBV29-1 to TRBJ1-1, with TRBD1 matching 8 bases. The CDR3 has 15 amino acids. Germline V CDR1 and CDR2: SQVTM, ANQGSEA. The CDR3 DNA sequence: TGCAGTGTGCAATCGGGACAGGCTATAGCCACTGAAGCTTTCTTT. This codes for CSVQSGQAIATEAFF. Based on the CDR3 plus reference TRBV29-1 and TRBJ1-1, the full variable domain is SAVISQKPSRDICQRGTSLTIQCQVDSQVTMMFWYRQQPGQSLTLIATANQGSEATYESGFVIDKFPISRPNLTFSTLTVSNMSPEDSSIYLCSVQSGQAIATEAFFGQGTRLTVV.

This sequence joins TRBV7-9 and TRBJ1-1; the match to TRBD1 covers 7 bases. V shed 5 bases and J 3 bases; nucleotides not matched to a gene: 9. The CDR3 length is 15 residues. Looked up from germline, CDR1 is SEHNR and CDR2 is FQNEAQ (reference sequence). The CDR3 DNA reads TGTGCCAGCAGCCATTCCGATACAGGGGACACTGAAGCTTTCTTT. This codes for CASSHSDTGDTEAFF.

The rearrangement uses TRBV18 and TRBJ2-3; TRBD1 might be the D (6 bases). CDR1 is KGHSH, CDR2 LQKENI, per germline. The CDR3 has 14 amino acids. The V gene lost 4 bases and the J gene lost 2 bases, with 10 bases spanning the gap. CDR3 amino acids: CASSRGQYTDTQYF. The CDR3 DNA sequence: TGTGCCAGCTCACGAGGACAGTACACAGATACGCAGTATTTT.

This clonotype occurred many times. The chain is built from TRBV5-1 and TRBJ2-7, with D hard to call. The germline V gene has CDR1 SGHRS and CDR2 YFSETQ. Trimming pared 2 bases from V and 1 base from J, leaving 10 bases between. This CDR3 is 14 amino acids long. CDR3 DNA sequence: TGCGCCAGCAGCTTCGATGGTTTTTCCTACGAGCAGTACTTC. This codes for CASSFDGFSYEQYF.

The table lists this clonotype with a few counts. The genes are TRBV18 and TRBJ1-5; perhaps TRBD1 as D (6 bases). The CDR3 is 15 residues long. Trimming cost V 4 bases and J 5 bases, with 15 bases left between them. CDR1 KGHSH and CDR2 LQKENI come from the germline V gene. The CDR3 sequence is CASSRTGAGDQPQHF. CDR3 sequence (DNA): TGTGCCAGCTCACGCACCGGGGCAGGGGATCAGCCCCAGCATTTT.

The chain combines TRBV7-9 with TRBJ2-3; D gene uncertain. Germline values: CDR1 SEHNR, CDR2 FQNEAQ (reference sequence). The germline V and J ends were trimmed by 3 bases and 7 bases, with 5 bases remaining between them. The CDR3 contains 11 residues. CDR3 coding DNA: TGTGCCAGCAGCTTTAGTTATACGCAGTATTTT. As protein: CASSFSYTQYF.

The V gene is TRBV4-1, the J gene TRBJ2-3; maybe TRBD1 (6 bases). The V and J ends lost 4 bases and 2 bases respectively, with 10 bases between them. CDR1 is MGHRA and CDR2 is YSYEKL in the germline V gene. CDR3 size: 14 residues. CDR3 bases: TGCGCCAGCAGCCCGGTGGGGGCCACAGATACGCAGTATTTT. It specifies CASSPVGATDTQYF.

This clonotype was counted a few times. The chain recombines TRBV28 with TRBJ2-2; 8 nucleotides agree with TRBD1. V shed 4 bases, J shed 4 bases, and the junction held 17 bases outside the gene matches. The CDR3 covers 19 residues. Germline CDR1 is MDHEN and CDR2 is SYDVKM. The CDR3 coding sequence is TGTGCCAGCAGTTATGCCGGACAGGGTAATCCCGTAGGCACCGGGGAGCTGTTTTTT. This encodes CASSYAGQGNPVGTGELFF.

This clonotype was seen more than once but under ten times. Written as DNA, the CDR3 is TGTGCCAGCATACAGCCGGGGGGTTCCACAGATACGCAGTATTTT. Its protein product is CASIQPGGSTDTQYF. The chain links TRBV6-1 to TRBJ2-3, with 7 bases identical to TRBD2. The V gene end was trimmed by 7 bases and the J gene end by 2 bases; junction bases not matched to a gene: 9. There are 15 residues in the CDR3. CDR1 MNHNS and CDR2 SASEGT come from the germline V gene.

This clonotype came up a few times. The rearrangement links TRBV15 to TRBJ1-1, with a weak D call TRBD1 (6 bases). The CDR3 loop spans 13 amino acids. In germline, CDR1 is LNHNV, CDR2 YYDKDF (reference sequence). V gave up 1 base and J gave up 11 bases, with 14 bases separating them. CDR3 coding DNA: TGTGCCACCAGCAGAGGCGACAGGACTCGGGCTTTCTTT. Translating it yields CATSRGDRTRAFF. The full variable domain, with the rest looked up from reference TRBV15 and TRBJ1-1, is DAMVIQNPRYQVTQFGKPVTLSCSQTLNHNVMYWYQQKSSQAPKLLFHYYDKDFNNEADTPDNFQSRRPNTSFCFLDIRSPGLGDTAMYLCATSRGDRTRAFFGQGTRLTVV.

This clonotype occurred many times. The chain is built from TRBV12-3 or TRBV12-4 and TRBJ2-1; D remains ambiguous. The CDR3 is 10 amino acids. V shed 2 bases and J shed 9 bases, with 2 bases lying between them. The CDR3 reads CASSLFEQFF. CDR3 bases: TGTGCCAGCAGTTTATTTGAGCAGTTCTTC.